The 28 T cell receptor beta chains presented below share a single source sample, sequenced in a study of somatic mutations in cytotoxic T cells in rheumatoid arthritis. This table comes from immunoSEQ multiplex PCR, and its TCRdb copy is limited to in-frame clones, with some not included. The sample consists of tens of thousands of clones, 80% to 90% of them appearing once. The sample was CD8+ T cells sorted from blood. All receptors come from an adult with rheumatoid arthritis.

The CDR3, as DNA: TGTGCCAGCAGCCGAATCGGGGGGGACACCGGGGAGCTGTTTTTT. This sequence encodes CASSRIGGDTGELFF. The rearrangement links TRBV7-6 to TRBJ2-2; 8 nucleotides match TRBD2. This CDR3 is built from 15 residues. Germline-derived CDR1 and CDR2 are SGHVS and FNYEAQ. Unmatched junction bases numbered 5, after V lost 5 bases and J lost 3 bases.

The gene calls are TRBV7-8 and TRBJ1-4; possibly TRBD1 for D (6 bases). This CDR3 has 15 residues. Germline V CDR1 and CDR2: SGHVS, FQNEAQ. Trimming removed 1 base at V and 5 bases at J, with 11 bases between. CDR3 nucleotides: TGTGCCAGCAGCTTAGAGAGGCAGGGGAATGAAAAACTGTTTTTT. Translation gives CASSLERQGNEKLFF.

The J gene is TRBJ1-4, the V gene TRBV19; 8 bases match TRBD1. There are 16 residues in the CDR3. CDR1 LNHDA and CDR2 SQIVND come from the germline V gene (reference sequence). The ends lost 4 bases at V and 7 bases at J; junction bases unmatched: 11. The CDR3 here is CASSSPFTGGSEKLFF. Here the CDR3 DNA reads TGTGCCAGTAGTAGCCCTTTCACAGGGGGAAGTGAAAAACTGTTTTTT. Full variable domain (missing parts from reference TRBV19 and TRBJ1-4): DGGITQSPKYLFRKEGQNVTLSCEQNLNHDAMYWYRQDPGQGLRLIYYSQIVNDFQKGDIAEGYSVSREKKESFPLTVTSAQKNPTAFYLCASSSPFTGGSEKLFFGSGTQLSVL.

V gene TRBV7-9 combines with J gene TRBJ2-5; no clear D. The V end was cut by 4 bases, the J end by 6 bases, with 6 bases between. Germline V gene lookup returns CDR1 SEHNR and CDR2 FQNEAQ (reference sequence). The CDR3 consists of 11 residues. CDR3 sequence reads: CASSSEKTQYF. DNA for the CDR3: TGTGCCAGCAGCTCTGAGAAGACCCAGTACTTC.

This sequence joins TRBV7-9 and TRBJ2-7; TRBD2 agrees at 8 bases. The CDR3 loop spans 16 amino acids. Germline V gives CDR1 SEHNR, CDR2 FQNEAQ (reference sequence). J was trimmed by 6 bases and V by 3 bases; bases with no gene match: 13. CDR3 protein: CASSLDIGGGPSEQYF. The CDR3, as DNA: TGTGCCAGCAGCTTGGATATCGGCGGGGGGCCGTCCGAGCAGTACTTC.

This chain uses TRBV6-1 with TRBJ1-2, with 9 positions matching TRBD1. The germline CDR1 and CDR2 sequences are MNHNS and SASEGT. With V trimmed by 5 bases and J by 6 bases, 10 bases remained unmatched. The CDR3 runs to 15 residues. The DNA for the CDR3 is TGTGCCAGCAGTCTTCCGGGACAGGGCCGCCATGGCTACACCTTC. Its translation is CASSLPGQGRHGYTF.

The chain is built from TRBV27 and TRBJ1-6, with D tentatively TRBD1 (6 bases). Germline V gives CDR1 MNHEY, CDR2 SMNVEV (reference sequence). The CDR3 covers 14 residues. The V and J ends lost 1 base and 9 bases respectively, with 10 bases between them. For the CDR3, the DNA is TGTGCCAGCAGTTTATTACAGGGACTTTCACCCCTCCACTTT. This gives the protein CASSLLQGLSPLHF.

The chain joins TRBV7-9 to TRBJ1-2; TRBD1 agrees at 8 bases. The CDR3 extends over 15 amino acids. V gave up 3 bases and J gave up 0 bases; unmatched junction bases: 3. The germline CDR1 and CDR2 sequences are SEHNR and FQNEAQ (reference sequence). CDR3 sequence: CASSLEGQANYGYTF. The CDR3, as DNA: TGTGCCAGCAGCTTGGAGGGACAGGCTAACTATGGCTACACCTTC.

The V and J genes are TRBV6-1 and TRBJ2-2; the D gene is possibly TRBD1 (5 bases). Germline V lookup: CDR1 MNHNS, CDR2 SASEGT. V gave up 5 bases and J gave up 3 bases, with 10 bases separating them. This CDR3 is built from 14 residues. CDR3 in DNA: TGTGCCAGCAGTACCCTACAGGACACCGGGGAGCTGTTTTTT. This sequence encodes CASSTLQDTGELFF.

The genes are TRBV5-1 and TRBJ2-7; 8 nucleotides align to TRBD1. There are 16 residues in the CDR3. After removal of 4 bases from V and 0 bases from J, the junction contained 9 bases not matched to a gene. Germline CDR1 is SGHRS and CDR2 is YFSETQ. The CDR3 bases are TGCGCCAGCAGCCCAGGACAGGGACTGAGCTCCTACGAGCAGTACTTC. Protein product: CASSPGQGLSSYEQYF.

The rearrangement uses TRBV4-2 and TRBJ1-2; weak D call: TRBD1 (5 bases). CDR3 length equals 14 residues. CDR1 and CDR2 from the germline V gene are LGHNA and YNFKEQ. Trimming took 1 base from V and 6 from J, leaving 12 bases between them. The CDR3 loop reads CASSQARGSNGYTF. Here the CDR3 DNA reads TGTGCCAGCAGCCAAGCGAGGGGATCAAATGGCTACACCTTC.

The V gene is TRBV15, the J gene TRBJ2-1; TRBD2 agrees at 8 bases. The CDR3 is 18 residues long. The ends lost 0 bases at V and 4 bases at J; junction bases unmatched: 11. Per the germline V gene, CDR1 is LNHNV and CDR2 is YYDKDF (reference sequence). The CDR3 DNA sequence: TGTGCCACCAGCAGAGATCCCCTAGTCGGGGGGGGTTACAATGAGCAGTTCTTC. This codes for CATSRDPLVGGGYNEQFF.

The chain has TRBV7-6 and TRBJ2-7; the D is unclear. The CDR3 is 13 amino acids. Per germline, CDR1 SGHVS and CDR2 FNYEAQ. Trimming left V 5 bases short and J 3 bases short, with 11 bases between. DNA of the CDR3: TGTGCCAGCAGCCAGTCCTGGGGCTACGAGCAGTACTTC. It is translated as CASSQSWGYEQYF. Full variable domain (rest looked up from reference TRBV7-6 and TRBJ2-7): GAGVSQSPRYKVTKRGQDVALRCDPISGHVSLYWYRQALGQGPEFLTYFNYEAQQDKSGLPNDRFSAERPEGSISTLTIQRTEQRDSAMYRCASSQSWGYEQYFGPGTRLTVT.

The chain couples TRBV4-1 to TRBJ1-4, with D unresolved. The CDR3 spans 18 residues. V shed 3 bases and J shed 0 bases, with 17 bases lying between them. Germline CDR1 MGHRA, CDR2 YSYEKL. The CDR3 DNA is TGCGCCAGCAGCCATCGTCAACTAGGACTAGCAACTAATGAAAAACTGTTTTTT. This gives the protein CASSHRQLGLATNEKLFF.

The chain recombines TRBV11-2 with TRBJ2-1; D assignment may be TRBD1 or TRBD2 (5 bases each). Germline CDR1 is SGHAT and CDR2 is FQNNGV. The CDR3 extends over 15 amino acids. Trimming removed 1 base from V and 3 bases from J, with 10 bases in between. The CDR3 here is CASSLGDGVYNEQFF. The CDR3 DNA is TGTGCCAGCAGCTTAGGGGACGGAGTCTACAATGAGCAGTTCTTC.

The genes are TRBV4-2 and TRBJ2-3; 13 nucleotides line up with TRBD2. The CDR3 contains 16 residues. Germline V gene lookup returns CDR1 LGHNA and CDR2 YNFKEQ. V dropped 1 base and J dropped 4; count of bases not matched to a gene: 2. The CDR3 sequence is CASSQALAGGSDTQYF. CDR3 bases: TGTGCCAGCAGCCAAGCACTAGCGGGGGGGTCAGATACGCAGTATTTT.

This clone was counted once. V usage is TRBV23-1 and J usage is TRBJ2-5; D not resolved. TRBV23-1 has ORF status, its function being uncertain. Trimming removed 1 base at V and 8 bases at J, with 14 bases between. This CDR3 is 14 amino acids long. The CDR3 here is CASSQFLPTRTQYF. The CDR3 DNA follows: TGCGCCAGCAGTCAATTTCTTCCGACCCGAACCCAGTACTTC.

In DNA form, the CDR3 reads TGCAGCGTTGAAGATTATTTAGAGACTAGCGGCGATGTGGATGAGCAGTTCTTC. This encodes CSVEDYLETSGDVDEQFF. The chain combines TRBV29-1 with TRBJ2-1, with 9 positions matching TRBD2. In germline, CDR1 is SQVTM, CDR2 ANQGSEA. The V segment lost 0 bases and the J segment 8 bases; nucleotides outside the gene matches: 17. The CDR3 extends over 18 amino acids.

CDR3 loop: CARSPGPYPNEQYF. DNA for the CDR3: TGTGCCAGAAGCCCTGGGCCCTACCCCAACGAGCAGTACTTC. This chain joins TRBV5-3 and TRBJ2-7; unclear D gene. TRBV5-3 is identified as an open reading frame with a role that is uncertain. Between the trimmed V and J ends, which lost 4 bases and 5 bases, there was a span of 16 bases. This CDR3 has 14 amino acids.

This clone was observed a handful of times. This chain joins TRBV10-1 and TRBJ2-7; 8 positions agree with TRBD1. The CDR3 runs to 16 residues. Per germline, CDR1 WNHNN and CDR2 SYGVQD (reference sequence). Unmatched junction bases numbered 11, after V lost 4 bases and J lost 3 bases. This chain's CDR3 is CASSAGTGHDFYEQYF. CDR3 sequence (DNA): TGCGCCAGCAGTGCCGGGACAGGACACGACTTCTACGAGCAGTACTTC.

V is TRBV5-3 and J is TRBJ2-5; 12 positions match TRBD2. TRBV5-3 carries the ORF label, with uncertain function. V gave up 5 bases and J gave up 5 bases; unmatched junction bases: 10. This CDR3 comprises 16 residues. Written as DNA, the CDR3 is TGTGCCAGAAGGGAGACTAGCGGGGGCCACGGGGAGACCCAGTACTTC. Protein sequence: CARRETSGGHGETQYF.

The CDR3 loop is CASSLWGSGGGTDTQYF. In DNA, the CDR3 is TGTGCCAGCAGCCTTTGGGGTAGCGGGGGGGGCACAGATACGCAGTATTTT. The rearrangement uses TRBV11-2 and TRBJ2-3, with TRBD2 matching 11 bases. Germline values: CDR1 SGHAT, CDR2 FQNNGV. The CDR3 consists of 17 residues. Trimming removed 5 bases from V and 1 base from J; junction bases left unmatched: 8.

The rearrangement links TRBV28 to TRBJ1-2; D is unresolved. The CDR3 totals 14 residues. Germline CDR1 reads MDHEN; CDR2 reads SYDVKM. V lost 3 bases to trimming and J lost 5 bases, with 13 bases between them. This CDR3 reads CASSFRDGVYGYTF. The CDR3 bases are TGTGCCAGCAGTTTTCGGGATGGGGTTTATGGCTACACCTTC.

The chain couples TRBV21-1 to TRBJ2-1; whether TRBD2, the table's D call, matches the DNA was not checked. TRBV21-1 is marked as a pseudogene. The CDR3 contains 20 residues. The CDR3 sequence: CASSKGEITSGTFSYNEQFF. In nucleotides, the CDR3 is TGTGCCAGCAGCAAAGGAGAGATAACTAGCGGGACATTCTCCTACAATGAGCAGTTCTTC.

V and J are TRBV27 and TRBJ2-3, with unresolved D. V was shortened by 2 bases and J by 0 bases, with 6 bases between the two germline ends. The CDR3 spans 14 residues. The germline gives CDR1 MNHEY, CDR2 SMNVEV (reference sequence). The CDR3 DNA sequence: TGTGCCAGCAGTTTAGGTGGGAGCACAGATACGCAGTATTTT. Translated: CASSLGGSTDTQYF.

This chain connects TRBV6-5 to TRBJ2-2; the D is unclear. The CDR3 sequence is 13 residues long. V gave up 2 bases and J gave up 0 bases, with 1 base separating them. The V gene's germline CDR1 is MNHEY and CDR2 SVGAGI. The CDR3 DNA sequence: TGTGCCAGCAGTTACACGAACACCGGGGAGCTGTTTTTT. Its translation is CASSYTNTGELFF.

V usage is TRBV9 and J usage is TRBJ2-5; possibly TRBD1 or TRBD2 for D (5 bases each). Germline V lookup: CDR1 SGDLS, CDR2 YYNGEE. The CDR3 contains 13 residues. Trimming stripped 3 bases from V and 6 bases from J, with 12 bases between. CDR3: CASSERGMKTQYF. In nucleotides, the CDR3 is TGTGCCAGCAGCGAGAGGGGTATGAAGACCCAGTACTTC.

The chain joins TRBV27 to TRBJ1-1; D perhaps matches TRBD1 (5 bases). The V and J ends lost 3 bases and 2 bases respectively, with 16 bases between them. Germline V gene data show CDR1 as MNHEY and CDR2 as SMNVEV (reference sequence). The CDR3 is 16 residues long. CDR3 protein: CASSFDPRGANTEAFF. The CDR3 nucleotides are TGTGCCAGCAGTTTTGACCCCCGAGGGGCAAACACTGAAGCTTTCTTT.